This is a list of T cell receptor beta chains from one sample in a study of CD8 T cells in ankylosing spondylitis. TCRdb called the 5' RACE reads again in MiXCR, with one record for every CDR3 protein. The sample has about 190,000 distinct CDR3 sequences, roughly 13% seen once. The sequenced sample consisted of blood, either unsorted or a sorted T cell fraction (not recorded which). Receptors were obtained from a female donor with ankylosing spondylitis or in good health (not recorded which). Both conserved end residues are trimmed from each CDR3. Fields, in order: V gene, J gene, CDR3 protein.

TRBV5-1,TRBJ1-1,ASTRGPGSTEAF
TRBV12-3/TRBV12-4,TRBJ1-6,ASSLRMGSPLH
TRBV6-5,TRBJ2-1,ASSFPGSYNEQF
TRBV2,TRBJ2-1,ASRRASGGNEQF
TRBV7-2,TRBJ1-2,ASSLTQTSNLDYGYT
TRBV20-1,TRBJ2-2,SARALGSGNTGELF
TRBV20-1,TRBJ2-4,SAASGSNDIQY
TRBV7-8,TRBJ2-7,ASSLGLAAYSFSYEQY
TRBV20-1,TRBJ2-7,SARDDGTSHEQY
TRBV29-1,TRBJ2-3,SVEPRDPDTQY
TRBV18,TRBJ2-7,ASSPLAGVSSEQY
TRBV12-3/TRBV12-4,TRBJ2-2,AISGASHTGELF
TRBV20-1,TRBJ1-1,SARGDSTEAF
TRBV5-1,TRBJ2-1,ASSLQMNEQF
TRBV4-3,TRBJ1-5,ASSQDLAGNQPQH
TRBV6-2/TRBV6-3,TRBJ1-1,ASSYRTGVNTEAF
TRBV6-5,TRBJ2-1,ASSRGVNEQF
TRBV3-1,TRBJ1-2,ASSQGTGGVHGYT
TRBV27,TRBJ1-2,ASSYSPDRVGGYT
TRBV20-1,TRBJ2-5,SARDRVTQETQY
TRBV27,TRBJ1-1,ASRRERQEDYTEAF
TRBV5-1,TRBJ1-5,ASSAGQGGQPQH
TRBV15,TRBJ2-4,ATSTTDGENIQY
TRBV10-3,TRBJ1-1,AISGGYTEAF
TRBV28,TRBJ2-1,ASSPRVNYNEQF
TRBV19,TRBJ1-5,ASSTGQGNQPQH
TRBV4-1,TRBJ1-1,ASSYGRNEAF
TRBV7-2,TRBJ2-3,ASSVSASTDTQY
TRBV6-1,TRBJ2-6,ASERQGTGANVLT
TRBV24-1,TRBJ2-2,ATRDAGRGELF
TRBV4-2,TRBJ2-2,ASSQTLAGTGELF
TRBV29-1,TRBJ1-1,SVEDRRGTQNTEAF
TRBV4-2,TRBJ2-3,ASSQESAGLTDTQY
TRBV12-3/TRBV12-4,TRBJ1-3,ASSAGGSDSSGNTIY
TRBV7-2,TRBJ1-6,ASSLVLRDPGSPLH
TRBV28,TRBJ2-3,ASSPLADSSTDTQY
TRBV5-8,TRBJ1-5,ASSLLGQRPNQPQH
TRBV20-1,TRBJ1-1,SAPSGGLNTEAF
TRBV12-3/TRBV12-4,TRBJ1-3,ASSLYVVGSPIY
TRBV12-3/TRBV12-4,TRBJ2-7,ASSSSGIYEQY
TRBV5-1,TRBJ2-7,ASSLTGDQRYEQY
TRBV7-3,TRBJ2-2,ASSSGLANTGELF
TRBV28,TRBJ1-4,ASSSSGALDRLGEKLF
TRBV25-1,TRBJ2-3,ASTGILSTDTQY
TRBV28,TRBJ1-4,ASSPPRVGEKLF
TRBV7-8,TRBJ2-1,ASSLGVHNEQF
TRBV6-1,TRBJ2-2,ASSAGLTGELF
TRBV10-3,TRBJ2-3,ATRGVGTDTQY